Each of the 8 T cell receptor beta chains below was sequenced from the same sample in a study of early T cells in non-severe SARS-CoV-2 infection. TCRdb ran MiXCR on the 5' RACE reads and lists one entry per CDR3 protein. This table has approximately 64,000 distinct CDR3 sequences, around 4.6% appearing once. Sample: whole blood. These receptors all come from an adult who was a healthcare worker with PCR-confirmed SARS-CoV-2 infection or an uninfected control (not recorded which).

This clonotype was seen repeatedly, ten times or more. As DNA, the CDR3 is TGTGCCAGCAGCTTAGATGGCAGGAAAACCACTGAAGCTTTCTTT. Protein product: CASSLDGRKTTEAFF. The V and J genes are TRBV7-6 and TRBJ1-1; unclear D gene. Germline-derived CDR1 and CDR2 are SGHVS and FNYEAQ. CDR3 length: 15 residues. With 1 base removed from V and 4 bases from J, the gap between germline ends came to 13 bases.

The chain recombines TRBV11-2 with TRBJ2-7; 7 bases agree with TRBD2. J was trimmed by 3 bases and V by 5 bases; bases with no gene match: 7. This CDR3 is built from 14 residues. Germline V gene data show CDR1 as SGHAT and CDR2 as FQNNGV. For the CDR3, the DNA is TGTGCCAGCAGCCGAACCGGGACTAACTACGAGCAGTACTTC. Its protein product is CASSRTGTNYEQYF.

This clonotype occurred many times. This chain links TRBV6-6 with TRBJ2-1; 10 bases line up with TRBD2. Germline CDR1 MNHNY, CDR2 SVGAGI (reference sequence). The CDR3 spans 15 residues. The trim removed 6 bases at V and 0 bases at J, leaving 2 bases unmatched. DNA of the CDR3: TGTGCCAGCAGGAGCGGGGGGGCCTCCTACAATGAGCAGTTCTTC. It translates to CASRSGGASYNEQFF.

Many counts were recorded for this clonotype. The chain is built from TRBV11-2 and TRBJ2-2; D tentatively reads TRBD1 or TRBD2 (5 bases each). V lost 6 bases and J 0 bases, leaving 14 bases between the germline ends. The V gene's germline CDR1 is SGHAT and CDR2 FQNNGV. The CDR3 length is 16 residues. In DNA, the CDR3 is TGTGCCAGCAGGCCCCTCCGGGGACCGAACACCGGGGAGCTGTTTTTT. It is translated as CASRPLRGPNTGELFF.

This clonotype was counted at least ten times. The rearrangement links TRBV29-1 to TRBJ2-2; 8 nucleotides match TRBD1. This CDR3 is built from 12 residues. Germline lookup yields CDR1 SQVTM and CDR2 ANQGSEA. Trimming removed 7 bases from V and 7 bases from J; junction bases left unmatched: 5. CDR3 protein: CSGDRGNGELFF. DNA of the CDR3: TGCAGCGGAGACAGGGGAAACGGGGAGCTGTTTTTT.

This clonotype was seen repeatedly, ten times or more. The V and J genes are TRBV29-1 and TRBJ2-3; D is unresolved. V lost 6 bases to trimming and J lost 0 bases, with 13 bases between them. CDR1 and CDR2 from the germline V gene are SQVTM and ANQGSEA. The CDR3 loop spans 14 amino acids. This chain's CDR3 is CSVLTQTSTDTQYF. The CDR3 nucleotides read TGCAGCGTCCTGACGCAGACTAGCACAGATACGCAGTATTTT.

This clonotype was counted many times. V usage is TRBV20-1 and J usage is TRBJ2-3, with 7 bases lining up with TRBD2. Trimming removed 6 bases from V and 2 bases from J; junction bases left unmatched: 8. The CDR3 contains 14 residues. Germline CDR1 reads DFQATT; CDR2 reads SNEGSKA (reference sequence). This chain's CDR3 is CSAPKTSYTDTQYF. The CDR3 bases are TGCAGTGCCCCGAAGACTAGCTACACAGATACGCAGTATTTT.

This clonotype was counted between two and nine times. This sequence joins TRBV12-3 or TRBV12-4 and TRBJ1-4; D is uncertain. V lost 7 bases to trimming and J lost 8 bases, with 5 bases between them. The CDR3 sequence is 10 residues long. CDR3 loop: CASNHEKLFF. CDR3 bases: TGTGCCAGCAACCACGAAAAACTGTTTTTT.